The 13 T cell receptor beta chains given below trace back to one sample, sequenced in a study of CDR3 diversity in severe acne. TCRdb reanalysed the PCR reads using MiXCR and keeps one entry per CDR3 protein. Of almost 85,000 distinct CDR3 sequences listed, roughly 51% are singletons. Material for sequencing was blood. These receptors all stem from a male donor in good health, without acne.

This clonotype showed up just a few times. The chain joins TRBV9 to TRBJ1-4, with D maybe TRBD1 (5 bases). CDR3 length: 14 amino acids. Per germline, CDR1 SGDLS and CDR2 YYNGEE. Trimming pared 0 bases from V and 7 bases from J, leaving 10 bases between. As DNA, the CDR3 is TGTGCCAGCAGCGTAGGCCAGGGAGGTGAAAAACTGTTTTTT. Its translation: CASSVGQGGEKLFF.

Turning to this clonotype: At one boundary the junction diverges from the germline segment, which might be a read error. The chain joins TRBV2 to TRBJ2-5; D is ambiguous. This CDR3 comprises 14 residues. Germline loops: CDR1 SNHLY, CDR2 FYNNEI. The CDR3 protein is CACSERPVQETQYF. DNA of the CDR3: TGTGCCTGCAGTGAACGGCCAGTCCAAGAGACCCAGTACTTC.

The gene calls are TRBV2 and TRBJ1-2; D is unclear. The V gene's germline CDR1 is SNHLY and CDR2 FYNNEI. The CDR3 is 11 amino acids. V was cut by 6 bases and J by 10 bases, with 12 bases left in between. The CDR3 sequence: CASSFTVDYTF. As DNA, the CDR3 is TGTGCCAGCAGCTTCACAGTCGACTACACCTTC.

For this clonotype: A junction boundary mismatches the germline segment, possibly from a read error. V and J are TRBV19 and TRBJ2-7; 11 bases are a match to TRBD1. This CDR3 comprises 14 residues. Germline V lookup: CDR1 LNHDA, CDR2 SQIVND (reference sequence). The CDR3 sequence is CASSRTGGIDEQYF. The DNA for the CDR3 is TGTGCCAGCAGTAGGACAGGGGGCATCGACGAGCAGTACTTC.

The V and J genes are TRBV15 and TRBJ2-5; TRBD1 agrees at 10 bases. CDR3 size: 16 residues. Germline CDR1 LNHNV, CDR2 YYDKDF (reference sequence). V trimming: 3 bases; J trimming: 5 bases; junction bases outside the gene matches: 9. CDR3 DNA sequence: TGTGCCACCAGCAGGAATTCAGCGACAGGGGGCGAGACCCAGTACTTC. Translating it yields CATSRNSATGGETQYF.

The chain links TRBV29-1 to TRBJ2-7; 8 bases align to TRBD1. Looked up from germline, CDR1 is SQVTM and CDR2 is ANQGSEA. The CDR3 length is 12 residues. V lost 3 bases and J lost 5; bases outside the gene matches: 3. The CDR3 nucleotides are TGCAGCGTTGAGAAACAGGGGGACGAGCAGTACTTC. This encodes CSVEKQGDEQYF.

The gene calls are TRBV10-3 and TRBJ2-7; TRBD2 agrees at 7 bases. Germline CDR1 reads ENHRY; CDR2 reads SYGVKD. Germline trimming cut 10 bases from V and 1 base from J; bases unmatched to any gene: 7. The CDR3 is 13 residues long. The CDR3 DNA reads as TGTGCCACGAGCGGGAAAGGATCCTACGAGCAGTACTTC. This translates into CATSGKGSYEQYF.

By share, this clonotype ranks as medium-sized. The chain is built from TRBV7-6 and TRBJ2-7; 7 nucleotides line up with TRBD1. Unmatched junction bases numbered 9, after V lost 5 bases and J lost 2 bases. Germline V gene lookup returns CDR1 SGHVS and CDR2 FNYEAQ. This CDR3 contains 15 residues. CDR3 coding DNA: TGTGCCAGCAGCCTAGGGACAGATATTACCTACGAGCAGTACTTC. Translation gives CASSLGTDITYEQYF.

The chain combines TRBV7-9 with TRBJ2-7; D unresolved. CDR3 size: 13 residues. The germline V gene encodes CDR1 SEHNR and CDR2 FQNEAQ (reference sequence). Trimming cost V 8 bases and J 9 bases, with 20 bases left between them. CDR3 in amino acids: CASGGYHTDTQYF. CDR3 in DNA: TGTGCCAGCGGCGGATATCACACAGATACGCAGTACTTC.

The chain has TRBV2 and TRBJ2-7, with D perhaps TRBD1 (5 bases). Trimming pared 3 bases from V and 0 bases from J, leaving 9 bases between. Germline V lookup: CDR1 SNHLY, CDR2 FYNNEI. This CDR3 contains 14 residues. CDR3 residues: CASSDRVLSYEQYF. As DNA, the CDR3 is TGTGCCAGCAGTGACAGGGTACTCTCCTACGAGCAGTACTTC.

This clonotype has just a few counts. V and J are TRBV25-1 and TRBJ2-2; weak D call: TRBD2 (5 bases). Between the trimmed V and J ends, which lost 5 bases and 5 bases, there was a span of 12 bases. Germline V gene lookup returns CDR1 MGHDK and CDR2 SYGVNS. The CDR3 runs 14 residues. In DNA form, the CDR3 reads TGTGCCAGCAGTAGAGGGCAGACTACCGGGGAGCTGTTTTTT. Protein sequence: CASSRGQTTGELFF.

This clonotype was counted once. The junction departs from the called germline gene at one end, perhaps through a read error. In DNA, the CDR3 is TGTGCCACCAGCGATTTATCGGAGAACACCGGGGAGCTGGTTTTT. This sequence encodes CATSDLSENTGELVF. The chain employs TRBV24-1 and TRBJ2-2, with TRBD2 as a possible D gene (5 bases). The CDR3 has 15 amino acids. Looked up from germline, CDR1 is KGHDR and CDR2 is SFDVKD.

The chain employs TRBV9 and TRBJ2-7, with TRBD1 identical over 7 bases. CDR3 length: 13 amino acids. CDR1 and CDR2 from the germline V gene are SGDLS and YYNGEE. V trimming: 4 bases; J trimming: 6 bases; junction bases outside the gene matches: 7. The CDR3 spells CASSSYRGGEQYF. The CDR3 DNA follows: TGTGCCAGCAGCTCATACAGGGGCGGCGAGCAGTACTTC.